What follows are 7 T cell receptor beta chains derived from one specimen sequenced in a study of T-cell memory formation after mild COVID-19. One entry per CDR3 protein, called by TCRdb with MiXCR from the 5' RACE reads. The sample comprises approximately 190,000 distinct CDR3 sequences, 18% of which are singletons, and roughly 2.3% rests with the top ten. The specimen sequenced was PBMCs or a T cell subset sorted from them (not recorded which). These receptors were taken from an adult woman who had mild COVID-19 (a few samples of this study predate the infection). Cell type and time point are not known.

The CDR3 protein is CASRDPGQNYEQYF. The CDR3 nucleotides read TGTGCCAGCAGGGATCCAGGACAGAACTACGAGCAGTACTTC. This sequence joins TRBV2 and TRBJ2-7; tentatively, D is TRBD1 (6 bases). The V gene lost 6 bases and the J gene lost 3 bases, with 15 bases spanning the gap. The CDR3 is 14 residues long. From germline, CDR1 is SNHLY and CDR2 FYNNEI.

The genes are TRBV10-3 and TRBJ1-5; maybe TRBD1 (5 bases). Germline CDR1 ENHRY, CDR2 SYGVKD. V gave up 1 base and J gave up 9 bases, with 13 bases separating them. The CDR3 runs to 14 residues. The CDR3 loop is CAISELGGNRPQHF. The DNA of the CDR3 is TGTGCCATCAGTGAGTTGGGGGGGAATAGGCCCCAGCATTTT.

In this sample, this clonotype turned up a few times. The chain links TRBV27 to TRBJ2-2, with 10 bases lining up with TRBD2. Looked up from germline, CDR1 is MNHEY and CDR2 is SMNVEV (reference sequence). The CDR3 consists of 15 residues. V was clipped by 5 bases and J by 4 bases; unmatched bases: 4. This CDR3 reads CASSQRGGSTGELFF. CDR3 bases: TGTGCCAGCAGTCAGCGGGGGGGCAGCACCGGGGAGCTGTTTTTT.

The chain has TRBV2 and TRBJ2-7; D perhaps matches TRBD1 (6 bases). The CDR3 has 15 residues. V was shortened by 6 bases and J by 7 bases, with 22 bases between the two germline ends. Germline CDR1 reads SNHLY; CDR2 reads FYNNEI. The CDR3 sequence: CASRRDLGATGEQYF. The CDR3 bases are TGTGCCAGCAGGAGGGATTTGGGGGCGACCGGTGAGCAGTACTTC.

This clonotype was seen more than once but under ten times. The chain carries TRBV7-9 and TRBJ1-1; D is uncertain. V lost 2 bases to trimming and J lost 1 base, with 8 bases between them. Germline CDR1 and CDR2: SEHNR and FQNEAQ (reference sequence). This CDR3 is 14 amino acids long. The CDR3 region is CASSLLEANTEAFF. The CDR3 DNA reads TGTGCCAGCAGCTTACTGGAGGCGAACACTGAAGCTTTCTTT.

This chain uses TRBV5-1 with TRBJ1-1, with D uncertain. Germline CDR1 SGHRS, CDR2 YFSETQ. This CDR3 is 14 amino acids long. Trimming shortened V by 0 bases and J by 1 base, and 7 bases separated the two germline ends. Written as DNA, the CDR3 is TGCGCCAGCAGCTTGGCCACACAGAACACTGAAGCTTTCTTT. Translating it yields CASSLATQNTEAFF.

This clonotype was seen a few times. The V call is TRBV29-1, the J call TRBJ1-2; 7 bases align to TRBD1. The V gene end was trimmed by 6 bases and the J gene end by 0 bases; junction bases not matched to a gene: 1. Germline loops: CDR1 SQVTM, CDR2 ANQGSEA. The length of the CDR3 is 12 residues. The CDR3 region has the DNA TGCAGCGTGGGACAGCCTAACTATGGCTACACCTTC. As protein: CSVGQPNYGYTF. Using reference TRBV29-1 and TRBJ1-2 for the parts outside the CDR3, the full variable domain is SAVISQKPSRDICQRGTSLTIQCQVDSQVTMMFWYRQQPGQSLTLIATANQGSEATYESGFVIDKFPISRPNLTFSTLTVSNMSPEDSSIYLCSVGQPNYGYTFGSGTRLTVV.